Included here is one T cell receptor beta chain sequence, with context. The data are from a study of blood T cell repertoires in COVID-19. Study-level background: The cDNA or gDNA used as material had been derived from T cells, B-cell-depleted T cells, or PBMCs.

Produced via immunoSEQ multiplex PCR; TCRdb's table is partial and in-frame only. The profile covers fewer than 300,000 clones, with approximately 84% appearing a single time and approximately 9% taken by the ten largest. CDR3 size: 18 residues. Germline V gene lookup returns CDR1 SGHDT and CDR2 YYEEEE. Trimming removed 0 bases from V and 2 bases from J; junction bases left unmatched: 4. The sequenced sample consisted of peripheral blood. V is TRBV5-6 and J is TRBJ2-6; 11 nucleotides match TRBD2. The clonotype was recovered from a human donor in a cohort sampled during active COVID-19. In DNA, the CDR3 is TGTGCCAGCAGCTTGGGGGCGACTAGCGGGGCTGGGGCCAACGTCCTGACTTTC. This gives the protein CASSLGATSGAGANVLTF.